This T cell receptor (beta chain) was sequenced in a study of cytomegalovirus exposure and HLA in healthy donors. The germline gives CDR1 SQVTM, CDR2 ANQGSEA. Losses at the gene ends were 6 bases for V and 0 bases for J; bases not matched to a gene: 11. The CDR3 is 16 residues long. Amplification used 60 Vbeta primers and 13 Jbeta primers. Produced via immunoSEQ multiplex PCR; TCRdb's table is partial and in-frame only. The sample shows roughly 180,000 clones, approximately 81% of them seen only once. J is TRBJ1-1 and V is TRBV29-1; 9 bases are shared with TRBD1. Sequencing input: PBMCs. The source of this sequence is a woman aged 18 to 35 in good health and CMV-seropositive. The chain's CDR3 is CSVEQQGAILNTEAFF. CDR3 DNA sequence: TGCAGCGTGGAACAACAGGGGGCGATTTTGAACACTGAAGCTTTCTTT.